Following are 3 T cell receptor beta chains from one sample sequenced in a study of CD8 T cells in Susac syndrome. It was with random hexamers that roughly 0.5 to 1 ug RNA was reverse transcribed. TCRdb re-called the immunoSEQ multiplex PCR reads through MiXCR, storing one row per CDR3 protein. The data show around 300,000 distinct CDR3 sequences, under 95% seen once. Sequencing input: CD4+ T cells from PBMCs. The receptors were sampled from a human donor with multiple sclerosis.

The chain links TRBV5-1 to TRBJ2-7, with TRBD2 identical over 11 bases. The CDR3 totals 18 residues. Germline V CDR1 and CDR2: SGHRS, YFSETQ. The junction had 17 bases not matched to a gene; V was cut back by 4 bases and J by 5 bases. DNA for the CDR3: TGCGCCAGCAGCCGCCTCCACCCTTTAGCGGGAGGGCCTAACGAGCAGTACTTC. Its protein is CASSRLHPLAGGPNEQYF. Full variable domain (missing parts from reference TRBV5-1 and TRBJ2-7): KAGVTQTPRYLIKTRGQQVTLSCSPISGHRSVSWYQQTPGQGLQFLFEYFSETQRNKGNFPGRFSGRQFSNSRSEMNVSTLELGDSALYLCASSRLHPLAGGPNEQYFGPGTRLTVT.

The rearrangement joins TRBV12-3 or TRBV12-4 to TRBJ2-1, with TRBD2 matching over 7 bases. There are 15 residues in the CDR3. V dropped 11 bases and J dropped 5; count of bases not matched to a gene: 15. The CDR3 sequence: CALSRSASGDNEQFF. The DNA of the CDR3 is TGTGCCCTAAGTCGGTCGGCTAGCGGTGACAATGAGCAGTTCTTC.

The rearrangement joins TRBV12-3 or TRBV12-4 to TRBJ1-1; tentatively, D is TRBD1 (6 bases). V was cut by 8 bases and J by 5 bases, with 18 bases left in between. This CDR3 is built from 14 residues. CDR3 nucleotide sequence: TGTGCCAGCGCTTCTGAGAGCAGGGGTACTGAAGCTTTCTTT. It specifies CASASESRGTEAFF.